This T cell receptor (beta chain) was found in a study of OX40 agonist ivuxolimab in advanced cancers. About the research overall: Therapy given before enrollment (anti-PD-1, anti-PD-L1 or anti-CTLA-4) was allowed, and 40% had some. Study-level findings and limits: Average numbers of expanded clones were greater in CD8+ T cells than in CD4+.

Blood samples were obtained at baseline, cycle 4 day 1, and cycle 7 day 1. The method was immunoSEQ multiplex PCR; TCRdb's version includes in-frame clones alone and lacks a portion of them. The table lists some 87,000 clones, 90% of them singletons. Remarks on this clone: Antigen specificity is unknown.

The starting material was CD4+ or CD8+ T cells sorted from blood, obtained in a trial of the OX40 agonist ivuxolimab. The clonotype comes from an adult with an advanced solid tumor such as melanoma, head and neck, liver or kidney cancer.

In nucleotides, the CDR3 is TGTGCCAGCAGCTCCACCCCGCGGGGGGCGGGGGATACGCAGTATTTT. This codes for CASSSTPRGAGDTQYF. The J gene is TRBJ2-3, the V gene TRBV7-3; 8 positions agree with TRBD2. With V trimmed by 4 bases and J by 6 bases, 12 bases remained unmatched. CDR1 is SGHTA, CDR2 FQGTGA, per germline. The CDR3 is made up of 16 amino acids.